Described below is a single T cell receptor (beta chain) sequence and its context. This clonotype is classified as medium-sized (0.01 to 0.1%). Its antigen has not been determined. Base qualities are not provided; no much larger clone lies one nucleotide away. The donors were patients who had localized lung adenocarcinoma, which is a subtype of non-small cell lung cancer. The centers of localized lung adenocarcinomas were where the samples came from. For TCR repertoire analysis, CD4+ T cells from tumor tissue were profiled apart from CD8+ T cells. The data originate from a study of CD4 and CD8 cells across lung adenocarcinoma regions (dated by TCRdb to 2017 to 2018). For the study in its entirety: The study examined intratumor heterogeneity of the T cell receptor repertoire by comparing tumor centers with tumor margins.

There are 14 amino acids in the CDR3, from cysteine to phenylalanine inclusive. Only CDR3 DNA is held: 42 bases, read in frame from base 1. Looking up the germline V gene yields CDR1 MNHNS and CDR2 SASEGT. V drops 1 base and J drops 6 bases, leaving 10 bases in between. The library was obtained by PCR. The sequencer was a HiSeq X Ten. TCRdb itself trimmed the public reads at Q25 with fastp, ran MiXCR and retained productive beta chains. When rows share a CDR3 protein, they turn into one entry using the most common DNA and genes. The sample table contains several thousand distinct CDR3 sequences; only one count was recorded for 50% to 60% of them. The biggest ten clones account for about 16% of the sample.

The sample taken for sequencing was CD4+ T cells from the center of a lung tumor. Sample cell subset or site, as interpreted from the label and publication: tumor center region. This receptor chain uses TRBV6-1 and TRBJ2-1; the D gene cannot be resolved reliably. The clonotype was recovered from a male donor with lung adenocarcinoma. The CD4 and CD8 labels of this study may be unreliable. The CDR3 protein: CASSEGQELNEQFF. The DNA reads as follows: TGTGCCAGCAGTGAAGGGCAGGAGCTCAATGAGCAGTTCTTC.